Shown below are 20 T cell receptor beta chains from a single sample sequenced in a study of post-analysis software for immune sequencing data. General study results and limits: The study found TRBV5-6, TRBV5-1 and TRBV20-1 among a few TRBV segments more frequent in patients than controls.

Incorporated into the TCR beta cDNA libraries were unique molecular identifiers, which served to reduce PCR and sequencing biases. A single record per CDR3 protein comes from TCRdb applying MiXCR to the PCR reads. The sample has about 380,000 distinct CDR3 sequences; around 33% are singletons. These receptors have no known antigen. The sample comprised blood. These TCRs come from a girl aged 5-17 years with multiple sclerosis.

The chain couples TRBV7-9 to TRBJ1-5, with TRBD1 matching over 7 bases. V was pared by 5 bases and J by 5 bases, with 0 bases of the junction left unmatched. The germline CDR1 and CDR2 sequences are SEHNR and FQNEAQ (reference sequence). This CDR3 has 12 residues. The CDR3 sequence: CASSTGDQPQHF. CDR3 bases: TGTGCCAGCAGCACAGGGGATCAGCCCCAGCATTTT.

The chain uses TRBV5-1 and TRBJ2-4; D is uncertain. The tail of the sequence fits TRBJ2-7 better, so the J call may be wrong. The V gene's germline CDR1 is SGHRS and CDR2 YFSETQ. The CDR3 consists of 15 residues. CDR3 residues: CASSLDTTGQPEQYF. DNA of the CDR3: TGCGCCAGCAGCTTGGACACTACCGGCCAGCCCGAGCAGTACTTC.

The table lists this clonotype with a count of one. The chain joins TRBV3-1 to TRBJ2-7; 11 bases fit TRBD2. CDR3 length: 17 amino acids. The junction had 9 bases not matched to a gene; V was cut back by 4 bases and J by 1 base. Germline values: CDR1 LGHDT, CDR2 YNNKEL (reference sequence). CDR3 sequence (DNA): TGTGCCAGCAGCCCGCGGACTAGCGGGTGGAAATCCTACGAGCAGTACTTC. It is translated as CASSPRTSGWKSYEQYF.

The V call is TRBV25-1, the J call TRBJ1-2, with 8 bases lining up with TRBD1. The CDR3 is 17 residues long. From germline, CDR1 is MGHDK and CDR2 SYGVNS. The trim removed 1 base at V and 0 bases at J, leaving 7 bases unmatched. CDR3 sequence reads: CASSEWSGGSPNYGYTF. DNA of the CDR3: TGTGCCAGCAGTGAATGGTCAGGGGGCTCTCCTAACTATGGCTACACCTTC.

This chain's CDR3 is CASSLESGNEQYF. The DNA for the CDR3 is TGCGCCAGCAGCTTGGAAAGCGGGAACGAGCAGTACTTC. The chain uses TRBV5-1 and TRBJ2-5; 7 positions agree with TRBD2. TRBJ2-7 explains the end of the DNA better; the J call may be wrong. CDR3 size: 13 residues. Germline lookup yields CDR1 SGHRS and CDR2 YFSETQ.

The rearrangement joins TRBV7-3 to TRBJ2-3; a weak D match, TRBD2 (5 bases). The CDR3 sequence is 15 residues long. With 1 base removed from V and 3 bases from J, the gap between germline ends came to 11 bases. Germline V gene sequence: CDR1 SGHTA, CDR2 FQGTGA. The CDR3 nucleotides read TGTGCCAGCAGCTTAATGGTGACGGGGACAGATACGCAGTATTTT. Translating it yields CASSLMVTGTDTQYF.

The chain is built from TRBV6-5 and TRBJ1-4, with a weak D call TRBD1 (5 bases). Germline loops: CDR1 MNHEY, CDR2 SVGAGI. The V end lost 4 bases, the J end lost 8 bases, and 14 bases lay between the germline ends. The CDR3 loop spans 14 amino acids. CDR3 in DNA: TGTGCCAGCAGTTGGGGCTCCGGGGGAGAAAAACTGTTTTTT. Encoded protein: CASSWGSGGEKLFF.

The chain couples TRBV12-3 or TRBV12-4 to TRBJ2-1; 8 bases fit TRBD2. The CDR3 spans 15 residues. V lost 5 bases, J lost 0 bases, and 3 bases stayed unmatched. The CDR3 protein is CASSLLAASYNEQFF. CDR3 bases: TGTGCCAGCAGTCTACTAGCGGCCTCCTACAATGAGCAGTTCTTC.

This clonotype appeared a few times. V usage is TRBV5-6 and J usage is TRBJ2-7; D perhaps matches TRBD1 (6 bases). Germline V lookup: CDR1 SGHDT, CDR2 YYEEEE. CDR3 length: 14 residues. The germline V and J ends were trimmed by 3 bases and 3 bases, with 13 bases remaining between them. CDR3 region: CASSSTGPFYEQYF. As DNA, the CDR3 is TGTGCCAGCAGCTCCACAGGGCCCTTCTACGAGCAGTACTTC.

The chain recombines TRBV20-1 with TRBJ2-7; D unresolved. CDR1 and CDR2 (germline): DFQATT, SNEGSKA (reference sequence). This CDR3 comprises 12 residues. Trimming removed 0 bases at V and 3 bases at J, with 6 bases between. The DNA for the CDR3 is TGCAGTGCTAGAGAGGGGTGCTACGAGCAGTACTTC. Protein: CSAREGCYEQYF.

This clonotype was seen only a few times. The rearrangement uses TRBV24-1 and TRBJ2-7; D unresolved. Germline-derived CDR1 and CDR2 are KGHDR and SFDVKD. V lost 3 bases and J lost 3, with 8 bases in between. This CDR3 comprises 13 residues. This CDR3 reads CATSDRAGYEQYF. CDR3 sequence (DNA): TGTGCCACCAGTGATCGGGCAGGCTACGAGCAGTACTTC.

The V call is TRBV7-9, the J call TRBJ1-2; D not certain. The CDR3 runs to 18 residues. The germline V and J ends were trimmed by 2 bases and 7 bases, with 26 bases remaining between them. CDR1 and CDR2 from the germline V gene are SEHNR and FQNEAQ (reference sequence). For the CDR3, the DNA is TGTGCCAGCAGCTTAAAGAACCAAGATCACATTCAATCGGGTGGCTACACCTTC. Translation: CASSLKNQDHIQSGGYTF.

The table lists this clonotype with a few counts. The gene calls are TRBV6-5 and TRBJ1-5, with D hard to call. V dropped 0 bases and J dropped 3 bases, with 18 bases sitting between them. Looked up from germline, CDR1 is MNHEY and CDR2 is SVGAGI. There are 18 residues in the CDR3. The CDR3 loop reads CASSYSGLYGVPNQPQHF. In nucleotides, the CDR3 is TGTGCCAGCAGTTACTCGGGATTGTACGGGGTCCCCAATCAGCCCCAGCATTTT.

This clonotype was detected a few times. V gene TRBV12-3 or TRBV12-4 combines with J gene TRBJ1-5; tentative D call: TRBD1 (5 bases). The CDR3 spans 15 residues. V gave up 6 bases and J gave up 0 bases, with 12 bases separating them. In DNA form, the CDR3 reads TGTGCCAGCAGCTGGGACCCGAATAGCAATCAGCCCCAGCATTTT. Translation: CASSWDPNSNQPQHF.

The V call is TRBV28, the J call TRBJ1-3; 7 nucleotides match TRBD1. The germline V gene has CDR1 MDHEN and CDR2 SYDVKM. Unmatched junction bases numbered 3, after V lost 4 bases and J lost 0 bases. The CDR3 length is 15 residues. The DNA of the CDR3 is TGTGCCAGCAGTTCTGACAGGGCCTCTGGAAACACCATATATTTT. This codes for CASSSDRASGNTIYF.

In its sample, this clonotype was seen a few times. The chain's CDR3 is CASSLAPGDGYTF. CDR3 DNA: TGTGCCAGCAGCTTAGCGCCCGGGGATGGCTACACCTTC. This chain connects TRBV7-6 to TRBJ1-2; D is uncertain. CDR1 is SGHVS, CDR2 FNYEAQ, per germline. Between the trimmed V and J ends, which lost 0 bases and 6 bases, there was a span of 8 bases. The CDR3 runs 13 residues.

For this clonotype: A junction boundary mismatches the germline segment, possibly from a read error. The chain has TRBV7-2 and TRBJ1-1; 8 bases agree with TRBD1. From germline, CDR1 is SGHTA and CDR2 FQGNSA. The CDR3 is 15 residues long. The CDR3, as DNA: TGTGTCAGCAGCTTAGCCAGGGGGCCGAACACTGAAGCTTTCTTT. Translation gives CVSSLARGPNTEAFF.

At least ten counts were recorded for this clonotype. This chain connects TRBV5-1 to TRBJ2-3; D is possibly TRBD2 (6 bases). V lost 0 bases to trimming and J lost 1 base, with 9 bases between them. Germline CDR1 reads SGHRS; CDR2 reads YFSETQ. CDR3 length: 15 residues. Written as DNA, the CDR3 is TGCGCCAGCAGCTTGGGTTGGGGGGGCACAGATACGCAGTATTTT. It yields the protein CASSLGWGGTDTQYF.

The rearrangement joins TRBV11-2 to TRBJ2-7; no clear D gene. With 0 bases removed from V and 2 bases from J, the gap between germline ends came to 5 bases. This CDR3 is 13 amino acids long. Germline V gives CDR1 SGHAT, CDR2 FQNNGV. The CDR3 nucleotides read TGTGCCAGCAGCTTAGAACTAACCTACGAGCAGTACTTC. Protein product: CASSLELTYEQYF. Using reference TRBV11-2 and TRBJ2-7 for the parts outside the CDR3, the full variable domain is EAGVAQSPRYKIIEKRQSVAFWCNPISGHATLYWYQQILGQGPKLLIQFQNNGVVDDSQLPKDRFSAERLKGVDSTLKIQPAKLEDSAVYLCASSLELTYEQYFGPGTRLTVT.

This clonotype was seen more than once but under ten times. The genes are TRBV29-1 and TRBJ2-1; D tentatively reads TRBD1 or TRBD2 (5 bases each). V gave up 1 base and J gave up 8 bases, with 9 bases separating them. Germline V gene sequence: CDR1 SQVTM, CDR2 ANQGSEA. The CDR3 has 12 residues. The CDR3 reads CSVEGDEDEQFF. In DNA form, the CDR3 reads TGCAGCGTTGAAGGGGACGAGGATGAGCAGTTCTTC.